This T cell receptor (beta chain) was sequenced for a study of CXCR3-negative and CXCR3-positive naive CD8 T cells. Regarding the study as a whole: Partly lower CXCR3 expression followed cryopreservation, and most assays relied on fresh PBMCs.

About this clonotype itself: Its antigen is undetermined.

Triplicate sorts, 320,000 or so cells apiece, were made for each CD8+ T cell subset. Libraries were UMI-labeled 5' RACE TRB cDNA. TCRdb processed the 5' RACE reads again and assigns one entry to each CDR3 protein, with no DNA. This sample's table has around 52,000 distinct CDR3 sequences. This TCR was recovered from a human donor in good health. Some clones in this sample may be carry-over from other donors' samples. The source material was memory CD8+ T cells from blood.

CDR3 sequence: CSAIRGDTEAFF. The chain uses TRBV20-1 and TRBJ1-1; TCRdb returns TRBD1, unconfirmable since there is no DNA. The germline V gene has CDR1 DFQATT and CDR2 SNEGSKA (reference sequence). This CDR3 spans 12 amino acids.